Below, 32 T cell receptor beta chains from the same sample are listed, as sequenced in a study of T cells in women clearing cervical HPV infection. Generated by immunoSEQ multiplex PCR, the TCRdb table keeps only in-frame clones and is missing some. The listing contains about 39,000 clones. Sequenced input: blood buffy coat. The receptors derive from a woman between 18 and 69 years old with a cervical HPV16 infection that either progressed to CIN3+ or cleared (not recorded which).

Concerning this clone: Read coverage stops 3 residues before the CDR3 terminus; the germline J gene supplies the remainder. This chain uses TRBV27 with TRBJ2-7, with D maybe TRBD2 (5 bases). The CDR3 extends over 13 amino acids. The V end lost 3 bases, the J end lost 6 bases, and 12 bases lay between the germline ends. CDR1 and CDR2 from the germline V gene are MNHEY and SMNVEV (reference sequence). CDR3 in amino acids: CASSLSGKGEQYF. The CDR3 bases that were read are TGTGCCAGCAGTTTGTCGGGGAAGGGCGAG.

As concerns this clone: With the read ending 3 residues before the CDR3 end, the germline J gene is used to fill in that end. This rearrangement joins TRBV19 to TRBJ1-2, with D unresolved. The CDR3 covers 15 residues. The V end was cut by 0 bases, the J end by 2 bases, with 10 bases between. Germline-derived CDR1 and CDR2 are LNHDA and SQIVND (reference sequence). The covered CDR3 bases are TGTGCCAGTAGTATAGATTTACAAACAAACTATGGC. Amino acids: CASSIDLQTNYG. The CDR3 in full is CASSIDLQTNYGYTF.

Regarding this clone: The observed sequence ends 3 residues before the CDR3 terminus, with the missing tail filled in from the germline J gene. The chain employs TRBV7-2 and TRBJ1-1; the match to TRBD1 covers 8 bases. V shed 2 bases, J shed 3 bases, and the junction held 5 bases outside the gene matches. In germline, CDR1 is SGHTA, CDR2 FQGNSA. This CDR3 is built from 15 residues. CDR3 region: CASSLQGAWDTEAFF. The CDR3 bases that were read are TGTGCCAGCAGCTTACAGGGGGCGTGGGACACTGAA.

Turning to this clone: Sequencing ends 3 residues short of the CDR3 end; the germline J gene provides the rest. The rearrangement joins TRBV6-2 or TRBV6-3 to TRBJ2-3, with D possibly TRBD2 on 7 matching bases. The germline CDR1 and CDR2 sequences are MNHEY and SVGEGT. V lost 6 bases, J lost 3 bases, and 13 bases lay in between. The CDR3 has 14 amino acids. CDR3 DNA (partial): TGTGCCAGCAGGGAGGGGGGGGATACAGATACG. Its protein is CASREGGDTDT. In full, the CDR3 is CASREGGDTDTQYF.

Note on this clone: Read data end 3 residues before the CDR3 end; the end is taken from the germline J gene. The chain combines TRBV6-1 with TRBJ1-1; D possibly corresponds to TRBD1 (5 bases). The CDR3 runs 18 residues. CDR1 and CDR2 (germline): MNHNS, SASEGT. V was pared by 0 bases and J by 1 base, with 18 bases between. The CDR3 loop reads CASSEAGGTKWRNTEAFF. CDR3 DNA (partial): TGTGCCAGCAGTGAAGCCGGAGGGACTAAGTGGAGGAACACTGAA.

Of note for this clone: Sequencing ends 3 residues short of the CDR3 end; the germline J gene provides the rest. The chain couples TRBV14 to TRBJ2-7, with 7 bases lining up with TRBD2. This CDR3 is built from 15 residues. Germline V gene lookup returns CDR1 SGHDN and CDR2 FVKESK. The V segment lost 1 base and the J segment 6 bases; nucleotides outside the gene matches: 9. The CDR3 loop is CASSQVSISGGEQYF. Incomplete CDR3 DNA: TGTGCCAGCAGCCAAGTTAGTATATCGGGGGGCGAG.

Incomplete CDR3 DNA: TGCAGTGCTAGTCGGCCTAGCGGGGTCACAGATACG. This encodes CSASRPSGVTDT. The whole CDR3 protein reads CSASRPSGVTDTQYF. The chain couples TRBV20-1 to TRBJ2-3; TRBD2 agrees at 9 bases. The CDR3 end lies 3 residues beyond the end of the read and is filled in from the germline J gene. This CDR3 region has 15 residues. After removal of 3 bases from V and 2 bases from J, the junction contained 6 bases not matched to a gene. Germline CDR1 reads DFQATT; CDR2 reads SNEGSKA (reference sequence).

A note on this clone: The read terminates 3 residues before the CDR3 end, so the remaining end is supplied by the germline J gene. The chain joins TRBV5-4 to TRBJ1-2, with D tentatively TRBD1 (6 bases). Germline V gene data show CDR1 as SGHNT and CDR2 as YYREEE (reference sequence). V gave up 0 bases and J gave up 2 bases, with 8 bases separating them. The CDR3 contains 14 residues. Here the CDR3 reads CASSLADRNYGYTF. The sequenced CDR3 bases are TGTGCCAGCAGCTTGGCGGACAGAAACTATGGC. The whole variable domain, remainder taken from reference TRBV5-4 and TRBJ1-2, is ETGVTQSPTHLIKTRGQQVTLRCSSQSGHNTVSWYQQALGQGPQFIFQYYREEENGRGNFPPRFSGLQFPNYSSELNVNALELDDSALYLCASSLADRNYGYTFGSGTRLTVV.

Regarding this clone: The read ends 3 residues shy of where the CDR3 ends; the end is completed using the germline J gene. The chain recombines TRBV2 with TRBJ2-3, with 8 bases aligning to TRBD2. The CDR3 loop spans 14 amino acids. Germline assignment: CDR1 SNHLY and CDR2 FYNNEI. The sequenced CDR3 bases are TGTGCCAGCAGGGTCGGGGGGGCCGGGGACACG. Protein sequence: CASRVGGAGDT. The entire CDR3 protein reads CASRVGGAGDTQYF.

This clone is identified as medium-sized from frequency. The CDR3 extends 3 residues past the end of the read, so its final part is completed from the germline J gene. This chain uses TRBV7-2 with TRBJ1-2, with D possibly matching TRBD1 (5 bases). Germline V lookup: CDR1 SGHTA, CDR2 FQGNSA. The V end lost 6 bases, the J end lost 6 bases, and 14 bases lay between the germline ends. This CDR3 region has 13 residues. The DNA read from the CDR3 is TGTGCCAGCAGTTTCTCGCAGGGAAATGGC. Its translation: CASSFSQGNG. The full CDR3 is CASSFSQGNGYTF.

As to this clone: From the germline J gene comes the end of the CDR3, since the read stops 3 residues before it. J is TRBJ2-4 and V is TRBV11-2, with D possibly TRBD2 on 6 matching bases. Germline V CDR1 and CDR2: SGHAT, FQNNGV. The CDR3 spans 15 residues. The covered CDR3 bases are TGTGCCAGCAGCTTCGGCGGGGCCAATAATCAGCCT. Translated: CASSFGGANNQP. The whole CDR3 region reads CASSFGGANNQPQYF.

With respect to this clone: Sequencing ends 3 residues short of the CDR3 end; the germline J gene provides the rest. The chain is built from TRBV20-1 and TRBJ2-7; TRBD2 is a possible D gene (6 bases). Germline V gene lookup returns CDR1 DFQATT and CDR2 SNEGSKA (reference sequence). V gave up 3 bases and J gave up 3 bases, with 6 bases separating them. The CDR3 is 11 amino acids. The part of the CDR3 DNA that was read is TGCAGTGCTAGCGGGGGCTACGAG. It is translated as CSASGGYE. The complete CDR3 protein is CSASGGYEQYF.

Concerning this clone: The missing CDR3 end, 3 residues past where the read stops, is filled in from the germline J gene. The V and J genes are TRBV12-3 or TRBV12-4 and TRBJ2-2, with D maybe TRBD2 (5 bases). The CDR3 length is 16 residues. Deletions cut 2 bases from V and 1 base from J, with 11 bases between. The covered CDR3 bases are TGTGCCAGCAGTTTAAGAGCGGCTATGAACACCGGGGAG. Translation: CASSLRAAMNTGE. The complete CDR3 reads CASSLRAAMNTGELFF.

This CDR3 is CSAGAGGQETQYF. Incomplete CDR3 DNA: TGCAGTGCGGGTGCAGGGGGCCAAGAGACC. The chain joins TRBV20-1 to TRBJ2-5; 7 bases align to TRBD1. The read finishes 3 residues shy of the CDR3 end, and the germline J gene is used to complete it. The CDR3 totals 13 residues. V dropped 6 bases and J dropped 1; count of bases not matched to a gene: 5. Per germline, CDR1 DFQATT and CDR2 SNEGSKA (reference sequence).

On this clone itself: The read comes to an end 3 residues before the CDR3 does, leaving the germline J gene to fill in the end. The rearrangement links TRBV10-3 to TRBJ2-1, with 13 bases matching TRBD2. With 10 bases clipped from V and 4 bases from J, the junction kept 4 bases outside the gene matches. The CDR3 consists of 14 residues. Germline lookup yields CDR1 ENHRY and CDR2 SYGVKD. The sequenced part of the CDR3 DNA is TGTGCCACAAAGACTAGCGGGGGGTACAATGAG. It yields the protein CATKTSGGYNE. The full CDR3 protein reads CATKTSGGYNEQFF.

Comments on this clone: Read sequence stops 3 residues before the CDR3 end, and the germline J gene provides the missing end. The genes are TRBV5-6 and TRBJ1-1; D gene uncertain. Trimming pared 2 bases from V and 5 bases from J, leaving 13 bases between. The CDR3 extends over 14 amino acids. The germline V gene has CDR1 SGHDT and CDR2 YYEEEE. Incomplete CDR3 DNA: TGTGCCAGCAGCTTCGCGGGTTATGGGACTGAA. It is translated as CASSFAGYGTE. The entire CDR3 protein reads CASSFAGYGTEAFF. The full variable domain, rest sourced from reference TRBV5-6 and TRBJ1-1, is DAGVTQSPTHLIKTRGQQVTLRCSPKSGHDTVSWYQQALGQGPQFIFQYYEEEERQRGNFPDRFSGHQFPNYSSELNVNALLLGDSALYLCASSFAGYGTEAFFGQGTRLTVV.

A remark on this clone: The read ends 3 residues early relative to the CDR3; the germline J gene fills the gap. The chain couples TRBV24-1 to TRBJ1-1; TRBD1 agrees at 7 bases. J gave up 2 bases and V 8 bases, and 7 bases lay outside the gene matches. CDR1 is KGHDR, CDR2 SFDVKD, per germline. This CDR3 region has 14 residues. Partial CDR3 DNA: TGTGCCACCAAAGGAGGGGGCGCAAACACTGAA. It yields the protein CATKGGGANTE. The whole CDR3 reads CATKGGGANTEAFF.

A note on this clone: The read terminates 3 residues before the CDR3 end, so the remaining end is supplied by the germline J gene. The rearrangement links TRBV2 to TRBJ2-3; D remains unclear. The germline V gene encodes CDR1 SNHLY and CDR2 FYNNEI. Trimming stripped 4 bases from V and 7 bases from J, with 15 bases between. The CDR3 is made up of 14 amino acids. The CDR3 protein is CASSVDTSLNTQYF. CDR3 bases read: TGTGCCAGCAGTGTTGACACCTCCCTGAATACG.

Turning to this clone: The read ends 3 residues shy of where the CDR3 ends; the end is completed using the germline J gene. The chain uses TRBV5-8 and TRBJ2-2, with unresolved D. Germline CDR1 is SGHTS and CDR2 is YDEGEE. The V end was cut by 5 bases, the J end by 0 bases, with 5 bases between. This CDR3 contains 13 residues. Here the CDR3 reads CASRPANTGELFF. Incomplete CDR3 DNA: TGTGCCAGCAGGCCGGCGAACACCGGGGAG.

Turning to this clone: Read data end 3 residues before the CDR3 end; the end is taken from the germline J gene. This sequence joins TRBV19 and TRBJ1-4; D may be TRBD1 (6 bases). CDR1 is LNHDA and CDR2 is SQIVND in the germline V gene (reference sequence). This CDR3 comprises 17 residues. With 3 bases removed from V and 6 bases from J, the gap between germline ends came to 20 bases. The CDR3 region is CASSILASGRGHEKLFF. CDR3 DNA (partial): TGTGCCAGTAGTATTCTCGCCTCGGGCAGGGGTCATGAAAAA.

About this clone: The read falls 3 residues short of the CDR3 end, and the missing part is taken from the germline J gene. The chain has TRBV7-2 and TRBJ2-5; D gene ambiguous. The ends were cut back, 3 bases at V and 1 base at J, with 9 bases in the middle. Germline V gene sequence: CDR1 SGHTA, CDR2 FQGNSA. CDR3 length equals 14 residues. CDR3 bases read: TGTGCCAGCAGCTTGGCCCGGGTCCAAGAGACC. It specifies CASSLARVQET. The CDR3 in full is CASSLARVQETQYF.

As for this clone: The observed sequence ends 3 residues before the CDR3 terminus, with the missing tail filled in from the germline J gene. The V and J genes are TRBV20-1 and TRBJ2-3; D is undetermined. The CDR3 has 11 residues. V was clipped by 4 bases and J by 6 bases, with 8 bases between them. Germline loops: CDR1 DFQATT, CDR2 SNEGSKA (reference sequence). Here the CDR3 reads CSATHSDTQYF. The covered CDR3 bases are TGCAGTGCTACACATTCGGATACG.

As for this clone: The read comes to an end 3 residues before the CDR3 does, leaving the germline J gene to fill in the end. This chain uses TRBV20-1 with TRBJ1-5, with D possibly TRBD1 on 6 matching bases. From germline, CDR1 is DFQATT and CDR2 SNEGSKA (reference sequence). The CDR3 runs 15 residues. Trimming removed 2 bases at V and 3 bases at J, with 14 bases between. CDR3 DNA, as far as it was read: TGCAGTGCTAGACAGGGGTCTAGTCACAATCAGCCC. Translating gives CSARQGSSHNQP. Given in full, the CDR3 is CSARQGSSHNQPQHF.

Details on this clone: The read falls 3 residues short of the CDR3 end, and the missing part is taken from the germline J gene. Other DNA sequences in this sample translate to the same CDR3. The chain carries TRBV19 and TRBJ1-4; D is perhaps TRBD1 (5 bases). Germline loops: CDR1 LNHDA, CDR2 SQIVND (reference sequence). Trimming took off 5 bases at V and 7 bases at J, with 20 bases between the two ends. The CDR3 runs 16 residues. The CDR3: CASSGNQGISGEKLFF. The CDR3 bases that were read are TGTGCCAGTAGTGGAAACCAGGGTATTAGCGGTGAAAAA.

For this clone: The CDR3 goes on 3 residues after the read ends, and that part is filled in from the germline J gene. The V call is TRBV18, the J call TRBJ1-2, with 7 bases identical to TRBD1. CDR3 size: 11 residues. In germline, CDR1 is KGHSH, CDR2 LQKENI. The CDR3 loop is CASSADRDYTF. Partial CDR3 DNA: TGTGCCAGCTCAGCAGACAGGGAC.

In the case of this clone: An end of the junction does not agree with germline; a read error may underlie this. The read ends 3 residues before the CDR3 terminus; that terminus is restored from the germline J gene. V and J are TRBV5-1 and TRBJ2-5; 7 nucleotides match TRBD2. The CDR3 totals 15 residues. Germline CDR1 SGHRS, CDR2 YFSETQ. CDR3 DNA (partial): TGCGTCAGCAGCTTTCTAGGGCAGGGAGGGGAGACC. This sequence encodes CVSSFLGQGGET. The full CDR3 sequence reads CVSSFLGQGGETQYF.

With respect to this clone: The CDR3 end falls 3 residues outside the read, so it is completed with the germline J gene. This rearrangement joins TRBV20-1 to TRBJ1-1, with D uncertain. The CDR3 sequence is 13 residues long. CDR1 is DFQATT and CDR2 is SNEGSKA in the germline V gene (reference sequence). V lost 3 bases and J lost 0, with 8 bases in between. CDR3 sequence reads: CSARWRMNTEAFF. Partial CDR3 DNA: TGCAGTGCTAGGTGGCGGATGAACACTGAA.

CDR3 loop: CASSFGGQGATDTQYF. The part of the CDR3 DNA that was read is TGCGCCAGCAGCTTTGGCGGACAGGGGGCGACGGATACG. The chain is built from TRBV5-1 and TRBJ2-3; 11 bases are a match to TRBD1. The read falls 3 residues short of the CDR3 end, and the missing part is taken from the germline J gene. The trim removed 2 bases at V and 6 bases at J, leaving 8 bases unmatched. CDR1 is SGHRS and CDR2 is YFSETQ in the germline V gene. The CDR3 is 16 amino acids.

With respect to this clone: With the read ending 3 residues before the CDR3 end, the germline J gene is used to fill in that end. The chain has TRBV7-2 and TRBJ2-2, with 10 bases identical to TRBD2. V shed 0 bases and J 4 bases; nucleotides not matched to a gene: 5. CDR1 is SGHTA and CDR2 is FQGNSA in the germline V gene. The CDR3 has 17 amino acids. The covered CDR3 bases are TGTGCCAGCAGCTTAGCCCGGACTAGCGGAGCCACCGGGGAG. Translating gives CASSLARTSGATGE. The whole CDR3 sequence reads CASSLARTSGATGELFF. Filled out from reference TRBV7-2 and TRBJ2-2, the complete variable domain reads GAGVSQSPSNKVTEKGKDVELRCDPISGHTALYWYRQSLGQGLEFLIYFQGNSAPDKSGLPSDRFSAERTGGSVSTLTIQRTQQEDSAVYLCASSLARTSGATGELFFGEGSRLTVL.

As concerns this clone: The CDR3 end is not reached by the read, which stops 3 residues before it; the germline J gene fills it in. The gene calls are TRBV5-1 and TRBJ1-2; a weak D match, TRBD1 (6 bases). Trimming pared 0 bases from V and 5 bases from J, leaving 17 bases between. This CDR3 has 16 amino acids. CDR1 and CDR2 from the germline V gene are SGHRS and YFSETQ. The part of the CDR3 DNA that was read is TGCGCCAGCAGCTTGGCCCTAGGGGTGGGGGCGTATGGC. Protein sequence: CASSLALGVGAYG. The complete CDR3 protein is CASSLALGVGAYGYTF.

Here the CDR3 reads CSARGGDEQYF. Incomplete CDR3 DNA: TGCAGTGCTAGAGGGGGCGACGAG. The genes are TRBV20-1 and TRBJ2-7; the D gene is possibly TRBD1 (5 bases). The read ends 3 residues shy of where the CDR3 ends; the end is completed using the germline J gene. Deletions cut 1 base from V and 5 bases from J, with 6 bases between. The CDR3 has 11 amino acids. Germline CDR1 reads DFQATT; CDR2 reads SNEGSKA (reference sequence).

Concerning this clone itself: The CDR3 goes on 3 residues after the read ends, and that part is filled in from the germline J gene. The chain uses TRBV6-2 or TRBV6-3 and TRBJ2-7, with TRBD1 matching over 9 bases. With 5 bases clipped from V and 0 bases from J, the junction kept 5 bases outside the gene matches. Germline V CDR1 and CDR2: MNHEY, SVGEGT. The CDR3 length is 15 residues. The CDR3 DNA, read in part, is TGTGCCAGCAGTACCGGGACAGGGAGCTCCTACGAG. Its protein product is CASSTGTGSSYE. The entire CDR3 is CASSTGTGSSYEQYF.